This T cell receptor (beta chain) was captured in a study of control samples from healthy donors and cancer patients. Germline V gene lookup returns CDR1 MNHEY and CDR2 SVGEGT. The V end was cut by 5 bases, the J end by 6 bases, with 14 bases between. CDR3 length: 14 residues. TCRdb's table, derived via immunoSEQ multiplex PCR, lists solely in-frame clones and lacks some. This table has around 110,000 clones, 70% to 90% appearing once. The receptor was derived from a woman aged 70-85 years in good health. The sequencing sample was made of blood. V gene TRBV6-2 or TRBV6-3 combines with J gene TRBJ2-4; possible D gene TRBD2, 6 bases. The CDR3 DNA reads TGTGCCAGCAGTGCAACTAGAGCGGGAAACATTCAGTACTTC. This translates into CASSATRAGNIQYF.